This T cell receptor (beta chain) was found in a study of T cell repertoires in cytomegalovirus infection. Background on the study: Recently identified HLA-C-restricted CMV epitopes were among the peptides used. Both CMV infection and a matching HLA type were indicated by public TCR beta signatures. Regarding the study as a whole: Using cumulative public TCR beta family frequency, the authors identified those who carried CMV together with the relevant HLA. HLA-C-restricted CMV-specific TCR beta clonotypes prevailed in the ex vivo response.

This clonotype showed up many times. No antigen is known for it. TCRdb reanalysed the reads using MiXCR and keeps one entry per CDR3 protein. The data contain about 770,000 distinct CDR3 sequences, 29% of them singletons. The CDR3 length is 14 residues. Germline V CDR1 and CDR2: MDHEN, SYDVKM. V was shortened by 3 bases and J by 5 bases, with 13 bases between the two germline ends. The TCR originated in a human donor in good health (CMV status not recorded). Some clones in this sample may be carry-over from other donors' samples. The V call is TRBV28, the J call TRBJ1-1, with D possibly TRBD1 on 5 matching bases. Source: cultured CD8+ T cells from PBMCs, taken from culture after CMV antigen stimulation. The CDR3 loop reads CASSLQGAKTEAFF. CDR3 coding DNA: TGTGCCAGCAGTTTGCAGGGCGCGAAAACTGAAGCTTTCTTT.